This TCR beta chain is drawn from a study of T cell clones after liver transplantation. Profiled with immunoSEQ multiplex PCR; TCRdb holds only in-frame clones, not every one. The table includes several thousand clones, 60% to 80% detected once. This CDR3 is built from 12 residues. V was pared by 5 bases and J by 2 bases, with 7 bases between. Germline CDR1 and CDR2: ENHRY and SYGVKD. The chain uses TRBV10-3 and TRBJ2-7; D gene ambiguous. The clonotype was recovered from a human donor who received a liver transplant. Specimen: CD8+ T cells from blood, collected before liver transplant. The CDR3 region has the DNA TGTGCCATCAGTACTATTACCTACGAGCAGTACTTC. Amino acid sequence: CAISTITYEQYF.